This section outlines one T cell receptor beta chain sequence together with its context. Its cognate antigen is unknown. CDR3 length: 15 residues. Germline values: CDR1 ENHRY, CDR2 SYGVKD. Between the trimmed V and J ends, which lost 3 bases and 5 bases, there was a span of 16 bases. The entry originates in a study of response to subunit inactivated influenza vaccine. Study-wide points: Authors suggested each seasonal flu vaccination may recruit only limited numbers of new T cells.

One entry per CDR3 protein results from TCRdb running MiXCR on the RT-PCR reads. The sample includes over 750,000 distinct CDR3 sequences, about 20% of them seen just once. This TCR was recovered from a man aged 50 to 59 who received an inactivated influenza vaccine. The sequencing here drew on PBMCs from blood, taken less than 6 days after vaccination. The chain recombines TRBV10-3 with TRBJ2-5; D might be TRBD1 (6 bases). The CDR3 reads CAISDGDRRTETQYF. DNA for the CDR3: TGTGCCATCAGTGATGGAGACAGGAGAACTGAGACCCAGTACTTC.